Below, 19 T cell receptor beta chains from the same sample are listed, as sequenced in a study of blood T cells in healthy people across ages. Next came a second PCR, run for roughly 6 to 11 cycles, which used a sample-barcoded 5' primer along with a J-beta primer mix. From the 5' RACE reads, TCRdb called clonotypes with MiXCR, one entry per CDR3 protein. The top ten clones hold about 11% of a sample with 1.6 million or so distinct CDR3 sequences, about 35% of them seen once. Sequenced sample: blood. Receptor source: a woman between 25 and 40 years old in good health.

There are a few counts of this clonotype. The chain couples TRBV20-1 to TRBJ2-2, with 7 bases fitting TRBD2. This CDR3 region has 15 residues. Per the germline V gene, CDR1 is DFQATT and CDR2 is SNEGSKA (reference sequence). V lost 5 bases and J lost 1; bases outside the gene matches: 7. Written as DNA, the CDR3 is TGCAGTGCTCGGCCTAGCGGACTGAACACCGGGGAGCTGTTTTTT. It translates to CSARPSGLNTGELFF.

The chain has TRBV5-1 and TRBJ2-2; the D is unclear. Per the germline V gene, CDR1 is SGHRS and CDR2 is YFSETQ. The V end lost 3 bases, the J end lost 0 bases, and 12 bases lay between the germline ends. The CDR3 loop spans 16 amino acids. The CDR3 sequence is CASSSKGSPNTGELFF. DNA for the CDR3: TGCGCCAGCAGCTCCAAGGGTTCCCCGAACACCGGGGAGCTGTTTTTT.

The chain joins TRBV15 to TRBJ2-7; D might be TRBD2 (5 bases). Between the trimmed V and J ends, which lost 0 bases and 5 bases, there was a span of 14 bases. Per the germline V gene, CDR1 is LNHNV and CDR2 is YYDKDF (reference sequence). The CDR3 totals 15 residues. This CDR3 reads CATSRDLWTQHEQYF. The CDR3 bases are TGTGCCACCAGCAGAGATCTATGGACTCAGCACGAGCAGTACTTC.

This clonotype was seen a few times. This chain's CDR3 is CSARVFGTSGSSNEQFF. The CDR3 DNA follows: TGCAGTGCCCGAGTCTTCGGGACTAGCGGGAGCTCGAATGAGCAGTTCTTC. The chain joins TRBV20-1 to TRBJ2-1; TRBD2 aligns across 14 bases. The CDR3 is made up of 17 amino acids. Unmatched junction bases numbered 14, after V lost 6 bases and J lost 7 bases. Per germline, CDR1 DFQATT and CDR2 SNEGSKA (reference sequence).

The chain has TRBV11-1 and TRBJ2-3; perhaps D is TRBD1 or TRBD2 (5 bases each). The V end lost 0 bases, the J end lost 4 bases, and 17 bases lay between the germline ends. CDR1 is SGHAT, CDR2 FQDESV, per germline (reference sequence). This CDR3 comprises 17 residues. The CDR3 DNA reads as TGTGCCAGCAGCTTAGCGCCGGGATTCCTGGGGCCAGATACGCAGTATTTT. Encoded protein: CASSLAPGFLGPDTQYF.

The chain combines TRBV2 with TRBJ2-7, with 9 bases aligning to TRBD1. CDR1 is SNHLY, CDR2 FYNNEI, per germline. The CDR3 consists of 13 residues. With V trimmed by 6 bases and J by 7 bases, 7 bases remained unmatched. The CDR3 reads CASRIGTGSEQYF. The CDR3 nucleotides read TGTGCCAGCAGGATCGGGACAGGGTCGGAGCAGTACTTC.

In its sample, this clonotype was seen a few times. V is TRBV9 and J is TRBJ1-1; no reliable D call. Germline assignment: CDR1 SGDLS and CDR2 YYNGEE. CDR3 length: 13 amino acids. Trimming shortened V by 2 bases and J by 5 bases, and 10 bases separated the two germline ends. CDR3 nucleotides: TGTGCCAGCAGCGTGGGGAGTTATACTGAAGCTTTCTTT. As protein: CASSVGSYTEAFF.

There are a few counts of this clonotype. The genes are TRBV4-1 and TRBJ2-2; D may correspond to TRBD1 or TRBD2 (5 bases each). The germline V gene encodes CDR1 MGHRA and CDR2 YSYEKL. Trimming took off 4 bases at V and 1 base at J, with 16 bases between the two ends. CDR3 length: 17 amino acids. The CDR3 reads CASSRTSGTGNTGELFF. DNA for the CDR3: TGCGCCAGCAGCCGGACCTCCGGGACGGGGAACACCGGGGAGCTGTTTTTT.

The V call is TRBV4-1, the J call TRBJ2-3; 8 nucleotides line up with TRBD2. V shed 3 bases, J shed 5 bases, and the junction held 10 bases outside the gene matches. The CDR3 runs 16 residues. Per germline, CDR1 MGHRA and CDR2 YSYEKL. Here the CDR3 reads CASSQRTAGGGDTQYF. The CDR3 nucleotides are TGCGCCAGCAGCCAGCGAACGGCGGGAGGTGGAGATACGCAGTATTTT.

The genes are TRBV20-1 and TRBJ1-5; D is perhaps TRBD1 (5 bases). This CDR3 contains 15 residues. Trimming cost V 4 bases and J 0 bases, with 13 bases left between them. Per the germline V gene, CDR1 is DFQATT and CDR2 is SNEGSKA (reference sequence). CDR3 amino acids: CSATHRQYSNQPQHF. Written as DNA, the CDR3 is TGCAGTGCTACACACAGACAGTATAGCAATCAGCCCCAGCATTTT.

This clonotype has only a few counts. The chain links TRBV10-2 to TRBJ2-6; no clear D. V lost 0 bases to trimming and J lost 2 bases, with 14 bases between them. The CDR3 sequence is 18 residues long. CDR1 WSHSY and CDR2 SAAADI come from the germline V gene. The CDR3 loop reads CASSESSSPPTGANVLTF. The CDR3 DNA reads as TGCGCCAGCAGTGAGTCGTCTAGTCCTCCGACTGGGGCCAACGTCCTGACTTTC.

This rearrangement joins TRBV4-1 to TRBJ1-1; 7 bases align to TRBD1. The CDR3 consists of 15 residues. The V gene end was trimmed by 4 bases and the J gene end by 4 bases; junction bases not matched to a gene: 9. Germline V CDR1 and CDR2: MGHRA, YSYEKL. The CDR3 DNA is TGCGCCAGCAGCCCGAGACAGGGTTGGGGCACTGAAGCTTTCTTT. Its translation: CASSPRQGWGTEAFF.

The V gene is TRBV6-6, the J gene TRBJ2-1, with 7 bases aligning to TRBD1. With V trimmed by 6 bases and J by 7 bases, 9 bases remained unmatched. CDR1 MNHNY and CDR2 SVGAGI come from the germline V gene (reference sequence). The CDR3 runs 14 residues. The CDR3 reads CASRKSQGRNEQFF. CDR3 sequence (DNA): TGTGCCAGCAGAAAGTCACAGGGGAGAAATGAGCAGTTCTTC.

This clonotype was seen only a few times. This chain links TRBV27 with TRBJ2-5; possibly TRBD1 for D (7 bases). The CDR3 has 15 residues. Trimming removed 5 bases from V and 4 bases from J, with 17 bases in between. CDR1 is MNHEY, CDR2 SMNVEV, per germline (reference sequence). CDR3 sequence: CASSPQGRLGETQYF. The CDR3 DNA sequence: TGTGCCAGCAGTCCACAGGGGAGGTTAGGAGAGACCCAGTACTTC.

This clonotype has a handful of counts. This sequence joins TRBV2 and TRBJ1-2; 8 positions match TRBD1. J was trimmed by 8 bases and V by 5 bases; bases with no gene match: 13. This CDR3 is 15 amino acids long. CDR1 and CDR2 from the germline V gene are SNHLY and FYNNEI. This CDR3 reads CASSLLGQGAPGYTF. The CDR3 DNA reads TGTGCCAGCAGTCTCCTCGGACAGGGAGCGCCAGGCTACACCTTC.

The chain is built from TRBV5-1 and TRBJ1-6; 9 bases agree with TRBD1. The CDR3 is made up of 15 amino acids. Germline CDR1 and CDR2: SGHRS and YFSETQ. Trimming removed 4 bases from V and 9 bases from J; junction bases left unmatched: 8. CDR3: CASSIGQGSFSPLHF. The DNA of the CDR3 is TGCGCCAGCAGCATAGGACAGGGGAGCTTTTCACCCCTCCACTTT.

This clonotype was observed a handful of times. CDR3 sequence: CASSQGLLSSYNEQFF. The CDR3 nucleotides are TGTGCCAGCAGCCAAGGGCTGTTGAGCTCCTACAATGAGCAGTTCTTC. The chain links TRBV3-1 to TRBJ2-1; D gene unclear. This CDR3 contains 16 residues. CDR1 is LGHDT, CDR2 YNNKEL, per germline (reference sequence). Deletions cut 1 base from V and 0 bases from J, with 10 bases between.

This clonotype has a handful of counts. V and J are TRBV5-6 and TRBJ2-3; D assignment may be TRBD1 or TRBD2 (5 bases each). The CDR3 has 18 residues. The germline V gene has CDR1 SGHDT and CDR2 YYEEEE. V was cut by 2 bases and J by 2 bases, with 21 bases left in between. The CDR3 nucleotides read TGTGCCAGCAGCTTCGGAGTTTTCGGGGAAGGGGCCACAGATACGCAGTATTTT. Its protein product is CASSFGVFGEGATDTQYF.

As for this clonotype: Mismatch with germline at one junction end may stem from a read error. The V gene is TRBV4-1, the J gene TRBJ2-3, with TRBD2 matching over 7 bases. The CDR3 runs to 16 residues. Germline values: CDR1 MGHRA, CDR2 YSYEKL. CDR3 nucleotides: TGCGCCAGCAACCAAAGTCAGCGGGGCCGCACAGATACGCAGTATTTT. This sequence encodes CASNQSQRGRTDTQYF.